This T cell receptor beta chain is from a study of cytomegalovirus exposure and HLA in healthy donors. Notes on the study in general: Rare TCR sequences predominated, though certain public TCRs were found in many donors. The number of N-insertions in an Asian-associated ancestry cluster was reportedly below the roughly 620-donor mean in a later analysis. A later analysis linked a missense variant in DCLRE1C to the trimming of TCR beta V and J genes.

With respect to this clone: The antigen is unknown.

Vbeta (60) and Jbeta (13) primers were used in the PCR. Data came from immunoSEQ multiplex PCR; TCRdb stores just in-frame clones and leaves some out. The sample carries fewer than 250,000 clones, 65% to 85% recorded once. Source material: PBMCs. This clonotype was obtained from a man aged 30-40 years in good health and CMV-seronegative.

This CDR3 reads CASSLSRKNTEAFF. The CDR3 nucleotides read TGTGCCAGCAGTTTATCGAGGAAGAACACTGAAGCTTTCTTT. This rearrangement joins TRBV27 to TRBJ1-1, with D uncertain. The germline V gene encodes CDR1 MNHEY and CDR2 SMNVEV (reference sequence). V dropped 0 bases and J dropped 1 base, with 6 bases sitting between them. This CDR3 has 14 amino acids.